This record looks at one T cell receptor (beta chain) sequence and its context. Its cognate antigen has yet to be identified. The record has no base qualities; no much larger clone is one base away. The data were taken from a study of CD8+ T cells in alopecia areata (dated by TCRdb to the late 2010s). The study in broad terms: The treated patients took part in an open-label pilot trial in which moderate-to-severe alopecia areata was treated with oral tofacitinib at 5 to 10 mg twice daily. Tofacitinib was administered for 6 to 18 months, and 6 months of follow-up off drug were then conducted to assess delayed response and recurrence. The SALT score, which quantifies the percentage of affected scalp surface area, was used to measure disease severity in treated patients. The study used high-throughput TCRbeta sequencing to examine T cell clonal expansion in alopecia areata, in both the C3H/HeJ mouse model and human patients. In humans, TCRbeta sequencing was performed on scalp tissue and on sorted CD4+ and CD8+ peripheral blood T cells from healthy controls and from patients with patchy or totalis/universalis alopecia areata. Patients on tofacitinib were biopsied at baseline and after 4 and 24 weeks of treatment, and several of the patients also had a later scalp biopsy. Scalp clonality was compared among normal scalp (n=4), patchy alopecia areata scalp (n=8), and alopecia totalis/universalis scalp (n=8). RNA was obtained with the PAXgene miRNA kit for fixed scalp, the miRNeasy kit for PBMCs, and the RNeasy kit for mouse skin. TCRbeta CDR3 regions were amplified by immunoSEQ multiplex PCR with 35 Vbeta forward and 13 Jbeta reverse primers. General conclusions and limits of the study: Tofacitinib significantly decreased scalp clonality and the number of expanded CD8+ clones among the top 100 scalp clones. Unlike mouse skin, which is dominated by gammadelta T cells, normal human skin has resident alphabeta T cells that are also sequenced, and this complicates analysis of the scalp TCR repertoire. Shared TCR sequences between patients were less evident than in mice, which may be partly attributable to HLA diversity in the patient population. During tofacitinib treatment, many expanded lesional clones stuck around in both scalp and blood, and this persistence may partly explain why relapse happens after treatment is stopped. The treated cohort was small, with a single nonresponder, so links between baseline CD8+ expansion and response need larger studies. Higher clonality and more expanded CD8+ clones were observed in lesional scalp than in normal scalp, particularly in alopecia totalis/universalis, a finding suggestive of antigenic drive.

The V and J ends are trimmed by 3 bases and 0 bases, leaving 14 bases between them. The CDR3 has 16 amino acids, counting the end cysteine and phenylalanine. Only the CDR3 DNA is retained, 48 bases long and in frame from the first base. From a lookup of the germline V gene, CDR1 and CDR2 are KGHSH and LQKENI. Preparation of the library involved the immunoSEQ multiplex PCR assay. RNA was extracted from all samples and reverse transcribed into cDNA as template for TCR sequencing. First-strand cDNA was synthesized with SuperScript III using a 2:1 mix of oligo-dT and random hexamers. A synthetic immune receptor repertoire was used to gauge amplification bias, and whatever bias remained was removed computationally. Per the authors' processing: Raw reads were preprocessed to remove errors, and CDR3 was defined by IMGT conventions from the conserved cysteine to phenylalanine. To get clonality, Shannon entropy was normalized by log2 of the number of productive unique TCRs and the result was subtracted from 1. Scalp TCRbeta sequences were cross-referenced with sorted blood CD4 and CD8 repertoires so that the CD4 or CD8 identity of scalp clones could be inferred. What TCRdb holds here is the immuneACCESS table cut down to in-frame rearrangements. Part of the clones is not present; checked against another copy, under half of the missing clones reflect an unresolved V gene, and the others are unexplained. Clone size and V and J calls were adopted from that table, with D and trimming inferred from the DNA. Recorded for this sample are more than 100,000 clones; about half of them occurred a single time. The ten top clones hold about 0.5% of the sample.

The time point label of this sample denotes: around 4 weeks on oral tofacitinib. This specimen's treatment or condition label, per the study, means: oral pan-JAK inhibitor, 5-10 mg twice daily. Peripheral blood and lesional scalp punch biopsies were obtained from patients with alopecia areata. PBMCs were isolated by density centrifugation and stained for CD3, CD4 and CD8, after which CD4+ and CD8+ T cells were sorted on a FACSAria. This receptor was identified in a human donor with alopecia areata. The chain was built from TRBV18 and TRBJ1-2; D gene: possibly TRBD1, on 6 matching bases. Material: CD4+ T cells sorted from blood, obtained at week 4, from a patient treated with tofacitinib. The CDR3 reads CASSPQTGTTNYGYTF. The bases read TGTGCCAGCTCACCCCAAACCGGGACAACTAACTATGGCTACACCTTC.